These T cell receptor beta chains were read from a single sample in a study of response to subunit inactivated influenza vaccine. TCRdb reanalysed the RT-PCR reads using MiXCR and keeps one entry per CDR3 protein. In the table there are a few hundred thousand distinct CDR3 sequences, roughly 20% of which are singletons. The sequencing used PBMCs from blood, collected about 20 months after vaccination. The receptors here all came from a man between 50 and 69 years old who received an inactivated influenza vaccine. Both conserved end residues are part of each CDR3. The order of the fields is D gene, J gene, V gene, clone size, CDR3 protein, CDR3 DNA. The D gene is left open where the match is weak. Size tells how often a clone was seen (once, few, many) or the class of an expanded clone, and some rows leave it out.

d_gene: .
j_gene: TRBJ2-3
v_gene: TRBV2
abundance: few
CDR3aa: CASSEALGQLTDTQYF
CDR3nt: TGTGCCAGCAGTGAAGCGCTTGGACAGCTAACAGATACGCAGTATTTT

d_gene: .
j_gene: TRBJ2-7
v_gene: TRBV12-3/TRBV12-4
abundance: .
CDR3aa: CASSSTSYEQYF
CDR3nt: TGTGCCAGCAGTTCGACCAGCTACGAGCAGTACTTC

d_gene: .
j_gene: TRBJ1-6
v_gene: TRBV20-1
abundance: .
CDR3aa: CSASHGLSALLHF
CDR3nt: TGCAGTGCTAGTCACGGACTCTCCGCGCTCCTCCACTTT

d_gene: .
j_gene: TRBJ2-4
v_gene: TRBV29-1
abundance: .
CDR3aa: CSARDGLAKNIQYF
CDR3nt: TGCAGCGCTCGGGACGGATTAGCCAAAAACATTCAGTACTTC

d_gene: .
j_gene: TRBJ2-1
v_gene: TRBV12-3/TRBV12-4
abundance: few
CDR3aa: CATRAGTYNEQFF
CDR3nt: TGTGCCACCCGGGCCGGCACCTACAATGAGCAGTTCTTC

d_gene: TRBD1
j_gene: TRBJ2-5
v_gene: TRBV29-1
abundance: .
CDR3aa: CSTRDSNSETQYF
CDR3nt: TGCAGCACCCGGGACAGTAATTCGGAGACCCAGTACTTC

d_gene: .
j_gene: TRBJ2-5
v_gene: TRBV12-3/TRBV12-4
abundance: .
CDR3aa: CASSSGLKETQYF
CDR3nt: TGTGCCAGCAGTTCCGGACTGAAGGAGACCCAGTACTTC

d_gene: .
j_gene: TRBJ1-4
v_gene: TRBV4-2
abundance: many
CDR3aa: CASSPQNEKLFF
CDR3nt: TGTGCCAGCAGCCCCCAGAATGAAAAACTGTTTTTT

d_gene: TRBD1
j_gene: TRBJ2-7
v_gene: TRBV3-1
abundance: .
CDR3aa: CASTQTGVYEQYF
CDR3nt: TGTGCCAGCACCCAGACAGGGGTGTACGAGCAGTACTTC

d_gene: TRBD1
j_gene: TRBJ2-7
v_gene: TRBV27
abundance: few
CDR3aa: CASSAGTAPYEQYF
CDR3nt: TGTGCCAGCAGTGCCGGGACAGCACCCTACGAGCAGTACTTC

d_gene: .
j_gene: TRBJ2-3
v_gene: TRBV29-1
abundance: few
CDR3aa: CSVTKGLLTDTQYF
CDR3nt: TGCAGCGTAACTAAGGGACTTCTCACAGATACGCAGTATTTT

d_gene: TRBD1
j_gene: TRBJ1-6
v_gene: TRBV25-1
abundance: .
CDR3aa: CASSPGQCNSPLHF
CDR3nt: TGTGCCAGCAGCCCGGGACAGTGTAATTCACCCCTCCACTTT

d_gene: TRBD2
j_gene: TRBJ2-1
v_gene: TRBV20-1
abundance: few
CDR3aa: CSASPGTSGTYNEQFF
CDR3nt: TGCAGTGCTAGCCCCGGGACTAGCGGGACCTACAATGAGCAGTTCTTC

d_gene: TRBD2
j_gene: TRBJ2-1
v_gene: TRBV29-1
abundance: .
CDR3aa: CSVEETSGRAYNEQFF
CDR3nt: TGCAGCGTTGAAGAGACTAGCGGGAGGGCCTACAATGAGCAGTTCTTC

d_gene: .
j_gene: TRBJ1-2
v_gene: TRBV20-1
abundance: .
CDR3aa: CSARDPSKNYGYTF
CDR3nt: TGCAGTGCTAGAGATCCTAGTAAGAACTATGGCTACACCTTC

d_gene: .
j_gene: TRBJ1-6
v_gene: TRBV20-1
abundance: few
CDR3aa: CSATQADSPLHF
CDR3nt: TGCAGTGCTACACAGGCGGACTCACCCCTCCACTTT

d_gene: .
j_gene: TRBJ2-3
v_gene: TRBV29-1
abundance: few
CDR3aa: CSVKFISTDTQYF
CDR3nt: TGCAGCGTTAAATTCATTTCCACAGATACGCAGTATTTT

d_gene: .
j_gene: TRBJ2-7
v_gene: TRBV18
abundance: .
CDR3aa: CASSPFQSAGSYEQYF
CDR3nt: TGTGCCAGCTCACCTTTTCAGTCGGCAGGCTCCTACGAGCAGTACTTC

d_gene: TRBD2
j_gene: TRBJ2-3
v_gene: TRBV5-1
abundance: .
CDR3aa: CASSFVGGGTDTQYF
CDR3nt: TGCGCCAGCAGCTTTGTGGGAGGGGGCACAGATACGCAGTATTTT

d_gene: TRBD1
j_gene: TRBJ1-6
v_gene: TRBV19
abundance: .
CDR3aa: CASTGQGWNSPLQF
CDR3nt: TGTGCCAGTACGGGACAGGGGTGGAATTCACCCCTCCAATTT

d_gene: .
j_gene: TRBJ1-1
v_gene: TRBV7-8
abundance: many
CDR3aa: CASSARPGQNTEAFF
CDR3nt: TGTGCCAGCAGCGCTAGGCCGGGACAGAACACTGAAGCTTTCTTT

d_gene: TRBD1
j_gene: TRBJ2-1
v_gene: TRBV6-6
abundance: few
CDR3aa: CASIGQVGQFF
CDR3nt: TGTGCCAGCATAGGACAGGTCGGGCAGTTCTTC

d_gene: .
j_gene: TRBJ1-1
v_gene: TRBV6-2/TRBV6-3
abundance: few
CDR3aa: CASLRGPPRGEAFF
CDR3nt: TGTGCCAGCCTCCGGGGCCCTCCCAGAGGGGAAGCTTTCTTT

d_gene: .
j_gene: TRBJ2-5
v_gene: TRBV13
abundance: .
CDR3aa: CASSRLGGEETQYF
CDR3nt: TGTGCCAGCAGTCGTCTAGGGGGTGAGGAGACCCAGTACTTC

d_gene: TRBD2
j_gene: TRBJ2-1
v_gene: TRBV7-3
abundance: .
CDR3aa: CASSPSGSGSPNEQFF
CDR3nt: TGTGCCAGCAGCCCCAGCGGTAGCGGGAGTCCCAATGAGCAGTTCTTC

d_gene: .
j_gene: TRBJ1-1
v_gene: TRBV20-1
abundance: .
CDR3aa: CSAAQDTNTEAFF
CDR3nt: TGCAGTGCTGCCCAGGACACGAACACTGAAGCTTTCTTT

d_gene: .
j_gene: TRBJ2-2
v_gene: TRBV12-3/TRBV12-4
abundance: .
CDR3aa: CASKLSAPANTGELFF
CDR3nt: TGTGCCAGCAAGCTCAGTGCCCCCGCGAACACCGGGGAGCTGTTTTTT

d_gene: TRBD2
j_gene: TRBJ2-3
v_gene: TRBV10-3
abundance: many
CDR3aa: CAIGGSGRPDTQYF
CDR3nt: TGTGCCATCGGTGGTAGCGGGAGGCCAGATACGCAGTATTTT

d_gene: .
j_gene: TRBJ2-1
v_gene: TRBV19
abundance: .
CDR3aa: CASSGVWSRITEQFF
CDR3nt: TGTGCCAGTAGTGGGGTATGGAGTCGCATCACGGAGCAGTTCTTC

d_gene: TRBD1
j_gene: TRBJ2-7
v_gene: TRBV6-5
abundance: .
CDR3aa: CASSYGRNRGLSEQYF
CDR3nt: TGTGCCAGCAGTTACGGTAGGAACAGGGGGCTAAGCGAGCAGTACTTC

d_gene: .
j_gene: TRBJ1-3
v_gene: TRBV20-1
abundance: few
CDR3aa: CSAELLLSGNTIYF
CDR3nt: TGCAGTGCTGAACTTTTACTCTCTGGAAACACCATATATTTT

d_gene: .
j_gene: TRBJ1-2
v_gene: TRBV7-2
abundance: .
CDR3aa: CASSLDGIGGYTF
CDR3nt: TGTGCCAGCAGCTTAGATGGAATTGGTGGCTACACCTTC

d_gene: .
j_gene: TRBJ2-3
v_gene: TRBV29-1
abundance: few
CDR3aa: CSVDEVLADTQYF
CDR3nt: TGCAGCGTTGATGAGGTACTCGCAGATACGCAGTATTTT

d_gene: TRBD1
j_gene: TRBJ1-1
v_gene: TRBV5-4
abundance: .
CDR3aa: CASSFGTGVVEAFF
CDR3nt: TGTGCCAGCAGCTTCGGGACAGGGGTGGTTGAAGCTTTCTTT

d_gene: .
j_gene: TRBJ1-6
v_gene: TRBV6-5
abundance: .
CDR3aa: CASSLLGHTRGSPLHF
CDR3nt: TGTGCCAGCAGCTTACTCGGACATACCCGCGGTTCACCCCTCCACTTT

d_gene: .
j_gene: TRBJ1-2
v_gene: TRBV29-1
abundance: few
CDR3aa: CSASNTLNYGYTF
CDR3nt: TGCAGCGCGAGTAACACACTTAACTATGGCTACACCTTC

d_gene: .
j_gene: TRBJ2-2
v_gene: TRBV30
abundance: .
CDR3aa: CAWTKMGLEYGELFF
CDR3nt: TGTGCCTGGACTAAAATGGGTCTCGAATACGGGGAGCTGTTTTTT

d_gene: .
j_gene: TRBJ1-6
v_gene: TRBV6-1
abundance: .
CDR3aa: CASSQRGSDAPLHF
CDR3nt: TGTGCCAGCAGCCAACGGGGGAGTGATGCACCCCTCCACTTT